This T cell receptor (beta chain) emerged from a study of cytomegalovirus exposure and HLA in healthy donors. Study as a whole: Inside one of the first data releases sat some 93 million unique TCRs taken from HLA-typed donors.

Germline V gene lookup returns CDR1 SGHRS and CDR2 YFSETQ. There are 15 residues in the CDR3. V was cut by 0 bases and J by 4 bases, with 8 bases left in between. Amplification used 60 Vbeta primers and 13 Jbeta primers. Assay: immunoSEQ multiplex PCR; the TCRdb copy retains only in-frame clones and omits some. The sample lists 85,000 to 100,000 clones, 55% to 75% occurring once. The chain combines TRBV5-1 with TRBJ2-6; possibly TRBD1 for D (5 bases). The source is a man between 60 and 75 years old in good health and CMV-seronegative. Source material: PBMCs. CDR3 bases: TGCGCCAGCAGCTTGGCGACAGTGGGGGCCAACGTCCTGACTTTC. It encodes CASSLATVGANVLTF.